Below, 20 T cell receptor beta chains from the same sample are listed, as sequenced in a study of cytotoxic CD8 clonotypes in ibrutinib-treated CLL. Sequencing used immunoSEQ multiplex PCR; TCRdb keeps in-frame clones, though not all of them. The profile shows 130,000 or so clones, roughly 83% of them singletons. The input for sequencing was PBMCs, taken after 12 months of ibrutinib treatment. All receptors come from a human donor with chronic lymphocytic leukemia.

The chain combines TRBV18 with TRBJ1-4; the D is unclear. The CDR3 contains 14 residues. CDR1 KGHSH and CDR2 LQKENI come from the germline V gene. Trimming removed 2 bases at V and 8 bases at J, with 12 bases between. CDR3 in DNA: TGTGCCAGCTCACCAGGAGTTGGTATCGAAAAACTGTTTTTT. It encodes CASSPGVGIEKLFF.

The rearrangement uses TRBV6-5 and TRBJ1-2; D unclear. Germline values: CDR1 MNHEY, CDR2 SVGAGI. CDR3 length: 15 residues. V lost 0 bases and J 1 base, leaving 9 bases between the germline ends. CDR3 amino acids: CASSYSRGRNYGYTF. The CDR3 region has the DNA TGTGCCAGCAGTTACTCGAGAGGGCGTAACTATGGCTACACCTTC.

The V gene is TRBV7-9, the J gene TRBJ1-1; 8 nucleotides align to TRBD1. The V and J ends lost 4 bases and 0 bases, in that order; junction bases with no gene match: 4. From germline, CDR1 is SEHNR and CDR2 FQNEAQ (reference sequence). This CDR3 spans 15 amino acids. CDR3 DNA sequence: TGTGCCAGCAGCTGGACAGGGAGAATGAACACTGAAGCTTTCTTT. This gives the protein CASSWTGRMNTEAFF. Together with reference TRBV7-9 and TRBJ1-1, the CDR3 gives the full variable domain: DTGVSQNPRHKITKRGQNVTFRCDPISEHNRLYWYRQTLGQGPEFLTYFQNEAQLEKSRLLSDRFSAERPKGSFSTLEIQRTEQGDSAMYLCASSWTGRMNTEAFFGQGTRLTVV.

The CDR3 nucleotides read TGTGCCAGCAGTCGAGACAACAGGGGGCACAATGGCTACACCTTC. The encoded protein is CASSRDNRGHNGYTF. The rearrangement joins TRBV6-5 to TRBJ1-2; 9 positions match TRBD1. Trimming at V came to 5 bases and at J to 6 bases, leaving 10 bases not matched to a gene. Germline V CDR1 and CDR2: MNHEY, SVGAGI. The CDR3 has 15 residues.

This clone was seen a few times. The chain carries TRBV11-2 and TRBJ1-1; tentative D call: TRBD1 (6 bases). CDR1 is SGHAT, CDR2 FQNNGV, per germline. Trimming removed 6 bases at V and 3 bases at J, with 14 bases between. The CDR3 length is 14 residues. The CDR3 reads CASRLRGADTEAFF. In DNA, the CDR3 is TGTGCCAGCAGACTAAGGGGGGCGGACACTGAAGCTTTCTTT.

Here the CDR3 reads CASSYSSGRGTYGYTF. The CDR3 region has the DNA TGTGCCAGCAGTTACTCGAGCGGCAGAGGAACTTATGGCTACACCTTC. J is TRBJ1-2 and V is TRBV6-5, with D unclear. This CDR3 spans 16 amino acids. Trimming took 0 bases from V and 5 from J, leaving 16 bases between them. CDR1 is MNHEY and CDR2 is SVGAGI in the germline V gene.

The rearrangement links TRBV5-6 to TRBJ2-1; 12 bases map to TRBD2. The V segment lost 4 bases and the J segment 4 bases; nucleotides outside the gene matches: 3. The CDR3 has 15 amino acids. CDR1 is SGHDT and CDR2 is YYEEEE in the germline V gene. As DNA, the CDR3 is TGTGCCAGCAGCGCAGGACTAGCGGGGTACAATGAGCAGTTCTTC. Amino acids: CASSAGLAGYNEQFF.

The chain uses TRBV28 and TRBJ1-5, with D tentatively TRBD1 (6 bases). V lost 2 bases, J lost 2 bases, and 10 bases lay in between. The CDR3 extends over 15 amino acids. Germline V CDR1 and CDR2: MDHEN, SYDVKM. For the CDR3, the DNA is TGTGCCAGCAGTTTACCTGGGGGCGGCAATCAGCCCCAGCATTTT. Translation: CASSLPGGGNQPQHF.

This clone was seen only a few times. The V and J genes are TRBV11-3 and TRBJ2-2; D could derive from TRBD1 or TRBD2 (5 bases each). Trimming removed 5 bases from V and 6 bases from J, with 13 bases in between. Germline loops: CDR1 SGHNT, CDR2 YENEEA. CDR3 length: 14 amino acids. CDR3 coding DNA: TGTGCCAGCAGCCTCCGGGACCAAGCCGGGGAGCTGTTTTTT. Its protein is CASSLRDQAGELFF.

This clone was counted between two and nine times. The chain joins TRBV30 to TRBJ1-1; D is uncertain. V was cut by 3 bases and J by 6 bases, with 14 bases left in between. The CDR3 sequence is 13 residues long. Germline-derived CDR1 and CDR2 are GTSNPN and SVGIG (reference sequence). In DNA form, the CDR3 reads TGTGCCTGGAGAGAGGGCCGACGGGCTGAAGCTTTCTTT. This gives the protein CAWREGRRAEAFF.

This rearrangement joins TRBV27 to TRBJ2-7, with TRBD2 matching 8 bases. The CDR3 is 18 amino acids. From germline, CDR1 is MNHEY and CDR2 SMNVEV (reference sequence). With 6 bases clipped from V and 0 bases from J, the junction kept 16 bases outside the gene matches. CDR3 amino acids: CASSPLGGAGDLSYEQYF. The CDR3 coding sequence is TGTGCCAGCAGCCCTTTAGGTGGAGCGGGGGACCTCTCCTACGAGCAGTACTTC.

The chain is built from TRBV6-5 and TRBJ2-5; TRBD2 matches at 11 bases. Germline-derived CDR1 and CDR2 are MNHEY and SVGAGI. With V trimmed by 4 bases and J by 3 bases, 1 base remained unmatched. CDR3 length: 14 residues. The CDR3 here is CASSSTSGKETQYF. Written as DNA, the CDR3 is TGTGCCAGCAGTTCGACTAGCGGGAAAGAGACCCAGTACTTC.

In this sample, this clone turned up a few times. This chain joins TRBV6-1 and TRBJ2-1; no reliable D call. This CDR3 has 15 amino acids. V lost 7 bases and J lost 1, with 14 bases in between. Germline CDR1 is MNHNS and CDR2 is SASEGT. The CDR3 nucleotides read TGTGCCAGCAAAGTTACTGAAACTTCCTACAATGAGCAGTTCTTC. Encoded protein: CASKVTETSYNEQFF.

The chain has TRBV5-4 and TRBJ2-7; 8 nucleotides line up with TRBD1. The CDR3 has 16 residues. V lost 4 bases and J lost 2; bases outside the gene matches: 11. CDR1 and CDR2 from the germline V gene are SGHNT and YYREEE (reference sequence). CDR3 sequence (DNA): TGTGCCAGCAGCACGAGGACAGGGCGTCCGACCTACGAGCAGTACTTC. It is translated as CASSTRTGRPTYEQYF. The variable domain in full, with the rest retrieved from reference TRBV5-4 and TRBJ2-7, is ETGVTQSPTHLIKTRGQQVTLRCSSQSGHNTVSWYQQALGQGPQFIFQYYREEENGRGNFPPRFSGLQFPNYSSELNVNALELDDSALYLCASSTRTGRPTYEQYFGPGTRLTVT.

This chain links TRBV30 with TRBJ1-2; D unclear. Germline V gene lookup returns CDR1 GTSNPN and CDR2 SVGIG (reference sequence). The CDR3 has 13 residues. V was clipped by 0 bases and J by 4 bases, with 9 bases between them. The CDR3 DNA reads TGTGCCTGGAGTGTACATTTCATCTATGGCTACACCTTC. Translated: CAWSVHFIYGYTF. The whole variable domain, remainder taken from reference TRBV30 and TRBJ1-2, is SQTIHQWPATLVQPVGSPLSLECTVEGTSNPNLYWYRQAAGRGLQLLFYSVGIGQISSEVPQNLSASRPQDRQFILSSKKLLLSDSGFYLCAWSVHFIYGYTFGSGTRLTVV.

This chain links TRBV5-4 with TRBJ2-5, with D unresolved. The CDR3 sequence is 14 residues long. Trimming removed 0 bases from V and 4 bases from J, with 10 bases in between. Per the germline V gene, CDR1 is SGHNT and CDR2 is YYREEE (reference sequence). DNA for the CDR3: TGTGCCAGCAGCTTGGCGGCCATTCCAGAGACCCAGTACTTC. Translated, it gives CASSLAAIPETQYF.

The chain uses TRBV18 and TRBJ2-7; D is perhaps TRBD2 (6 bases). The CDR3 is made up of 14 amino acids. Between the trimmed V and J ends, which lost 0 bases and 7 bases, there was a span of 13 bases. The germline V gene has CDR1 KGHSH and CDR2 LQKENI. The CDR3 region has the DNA TGTGCCAGCTCACCACCTAGCGGCGCGCGGGAGCAGTACTTC. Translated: CASSPPSGAREQYF.

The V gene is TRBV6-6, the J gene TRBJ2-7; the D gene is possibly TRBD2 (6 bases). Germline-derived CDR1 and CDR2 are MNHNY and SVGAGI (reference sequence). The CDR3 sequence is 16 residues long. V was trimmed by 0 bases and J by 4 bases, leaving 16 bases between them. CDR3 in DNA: TGTGCCAGCAGTTACTCGTATCTAGCGAAAATATACGAGCAGTACTTC. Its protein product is CASSYSYLAKIYEQYF.

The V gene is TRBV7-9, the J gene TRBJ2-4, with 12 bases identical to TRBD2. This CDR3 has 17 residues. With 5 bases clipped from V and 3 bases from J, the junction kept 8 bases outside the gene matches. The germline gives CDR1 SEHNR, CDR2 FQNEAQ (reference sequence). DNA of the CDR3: TGTGCCAGCAGCCCCCGGACTAGCGGGATGGTCAAAAACATTCAGTACTTC. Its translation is CASSPRTSGMVKNIQYF.

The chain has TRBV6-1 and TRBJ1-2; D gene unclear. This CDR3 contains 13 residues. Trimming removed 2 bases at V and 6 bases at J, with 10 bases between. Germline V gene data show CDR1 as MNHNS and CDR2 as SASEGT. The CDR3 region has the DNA TGTGCCAGCAGTGAAAGAGGGTTGGATGGCTACACCTTC. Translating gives CASSERGLDGYTF.